This T cell receptor (beta chain) was identified in a study of identical twins. This clonotype was observed at least ten times. What it binds is unknown. In TCRdb, the 5' RACE reads were re-called with MiXCR into one record per CDR3 protein. Of about 530,000 distinct CDR3 sequences in the sample, 20% to 25% are singletons; the top ten hold approximately 0.49%. General study points: The analysis was cross-sectional rather than longitudinal within donors. Reduced insertions were recorded for abundant cord blood beta clonotypes, with no such pattern in memory repertoires.

These data also formed part of another study, on yellow fever vaccine responses in identical twins.

The receptor was isolated from a woman aged 18-29 years in good health. Sequenced material: CD4+ T cells sorted from blood.

The CDR3 region has the DNA TGTGCCAGCAGCCAAGGGACTAGAGACTACGAGCAGTACTTC. This gives the protein CASSQGTRDYEQYF. The chain employs TRBV3-1 and TRBJ2-7; TRBD2 aligns across 7 bases. Germline assignment: CDR1 LGHDT and CDR2 YNNKEL (reference sequence). The length of the CDR3 is 14 residues. V was pared by 1 base and J by 3 bases, with 3 bases of the junction left unmatched.